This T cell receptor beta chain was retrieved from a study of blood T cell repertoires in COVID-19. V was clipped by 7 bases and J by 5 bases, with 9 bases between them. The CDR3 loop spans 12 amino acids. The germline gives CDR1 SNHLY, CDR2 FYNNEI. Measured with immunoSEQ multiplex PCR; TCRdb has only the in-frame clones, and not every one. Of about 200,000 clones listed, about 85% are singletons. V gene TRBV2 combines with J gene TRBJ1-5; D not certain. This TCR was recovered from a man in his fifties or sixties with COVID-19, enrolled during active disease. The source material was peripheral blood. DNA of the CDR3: TGTGCCAGCAATTTCGGGGATCAGCCCCAGCATTTT. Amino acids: CASNFGDQPQHF.